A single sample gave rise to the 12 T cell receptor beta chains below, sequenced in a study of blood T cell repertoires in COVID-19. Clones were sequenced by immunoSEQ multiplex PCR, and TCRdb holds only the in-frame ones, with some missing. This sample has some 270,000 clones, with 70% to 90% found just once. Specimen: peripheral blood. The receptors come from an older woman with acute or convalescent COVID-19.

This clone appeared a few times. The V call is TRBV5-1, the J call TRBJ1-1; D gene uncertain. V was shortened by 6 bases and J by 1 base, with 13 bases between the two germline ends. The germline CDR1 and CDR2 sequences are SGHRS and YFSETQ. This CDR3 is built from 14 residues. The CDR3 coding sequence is TGCGCCAGCATGCTGGAGACGGCGAACACTGAAGCTTTCTTT. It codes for CASMLETANTEAFF.

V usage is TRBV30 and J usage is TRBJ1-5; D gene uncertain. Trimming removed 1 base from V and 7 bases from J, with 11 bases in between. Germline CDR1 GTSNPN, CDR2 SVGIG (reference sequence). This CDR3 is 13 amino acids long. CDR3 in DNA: TGTGCCTGGAGTGAGCGGGTTGACCAGCCCCAGCATTTT. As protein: CAWSERVDQPQHF.

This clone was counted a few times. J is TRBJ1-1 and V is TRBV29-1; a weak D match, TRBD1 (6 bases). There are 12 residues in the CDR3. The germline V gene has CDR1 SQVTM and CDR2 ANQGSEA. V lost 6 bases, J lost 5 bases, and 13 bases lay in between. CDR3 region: CSVRDIGTEAFF. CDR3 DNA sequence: TGCAGCGTCCGGGACATTGGAACTGAAGCTTTCTTT.

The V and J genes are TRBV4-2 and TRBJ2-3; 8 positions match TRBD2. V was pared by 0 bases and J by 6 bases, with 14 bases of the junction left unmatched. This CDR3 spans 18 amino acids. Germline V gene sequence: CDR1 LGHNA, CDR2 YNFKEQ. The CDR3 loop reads CASSQDSVGTSVSDTQYF. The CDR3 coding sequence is TGTGCCAGCAGCCAAGATTCGGTAGGGACTAGTGTCAGCGATACGCAGTATTTT.

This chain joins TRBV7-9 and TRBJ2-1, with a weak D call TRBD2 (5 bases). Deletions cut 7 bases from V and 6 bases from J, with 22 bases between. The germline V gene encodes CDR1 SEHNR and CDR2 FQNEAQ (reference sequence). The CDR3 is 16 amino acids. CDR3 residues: CASTDSEETARNEQFF. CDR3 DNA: TGTGCCAGCACTGACTCGGAGGAGACGGCCCGCAATGAGCAGTTCTTC.

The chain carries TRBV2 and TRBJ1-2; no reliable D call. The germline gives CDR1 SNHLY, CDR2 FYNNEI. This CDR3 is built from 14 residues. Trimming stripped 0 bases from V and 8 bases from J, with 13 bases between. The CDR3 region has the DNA TGTGCCAGCAGTGAAGCGCTTCGGGGTAGCGGCTACACCTTC. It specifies CASSEALRGSGYTF.

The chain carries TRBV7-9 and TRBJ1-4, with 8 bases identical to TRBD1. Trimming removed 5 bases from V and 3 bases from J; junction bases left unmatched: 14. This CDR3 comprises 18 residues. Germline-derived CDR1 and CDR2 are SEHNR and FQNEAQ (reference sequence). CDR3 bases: TGTGCCAGCAGCCTAAGACAGGGGTCGTCGCGGGCTAATGAAAAACTGTTTTTT. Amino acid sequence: CASSLRQGSSRANEKLFF. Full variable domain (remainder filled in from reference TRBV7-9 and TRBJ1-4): DTGVSQNPRHKITKRGQNVTFRCDPISEHNRLYWYRQTLGQGPEFLTYFQNEAQLEKSRLLSDRFSAERPKGSFSTLEIQRTEQGDSAMYLCASSLRQGSSRANEKLFFGSGTQLSVL.

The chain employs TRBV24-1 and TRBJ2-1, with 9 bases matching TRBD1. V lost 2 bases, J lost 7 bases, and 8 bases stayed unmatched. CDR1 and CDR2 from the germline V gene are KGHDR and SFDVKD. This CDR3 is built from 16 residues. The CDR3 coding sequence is TGTGCCACCAGTGATTCCTTGGGGGACAGGGCTAATGAGCAGTTCTTC. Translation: CATSDSLGDRANEQFF.

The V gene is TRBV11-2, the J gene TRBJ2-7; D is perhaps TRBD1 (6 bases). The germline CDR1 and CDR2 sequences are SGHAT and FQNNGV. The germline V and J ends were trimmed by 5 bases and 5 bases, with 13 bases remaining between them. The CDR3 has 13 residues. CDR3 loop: CASSLGQRDEQYF. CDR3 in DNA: TGTGCCAGCAGCCTGGGACAAAGGGACGAGCAGTACTTC.

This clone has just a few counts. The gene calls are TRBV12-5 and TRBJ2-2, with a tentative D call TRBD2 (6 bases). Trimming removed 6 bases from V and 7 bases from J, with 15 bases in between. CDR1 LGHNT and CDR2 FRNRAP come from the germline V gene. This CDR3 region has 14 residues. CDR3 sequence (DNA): TGTGCTAGTGGCCCCTCTAGCGTTCTCGGGGAGCTGTTTTTT. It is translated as CASGPSSVLGELFF.

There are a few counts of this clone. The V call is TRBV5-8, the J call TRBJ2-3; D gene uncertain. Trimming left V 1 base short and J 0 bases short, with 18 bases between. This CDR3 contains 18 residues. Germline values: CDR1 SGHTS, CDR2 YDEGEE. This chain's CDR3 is CASSLWWLRHPSTDTQYF. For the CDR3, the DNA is TGTGCCAGCAGCTTGTGGTGGTTGCGACACCCTAGCACAGATACGCAGTATTTT.

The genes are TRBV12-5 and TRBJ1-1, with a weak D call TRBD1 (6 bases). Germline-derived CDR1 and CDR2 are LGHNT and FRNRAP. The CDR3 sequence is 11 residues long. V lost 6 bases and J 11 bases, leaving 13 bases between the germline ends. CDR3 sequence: CASGDQGPAFF. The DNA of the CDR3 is TGTGCTAGTGGGGACCAGGGGCCCGCTTTCTTT. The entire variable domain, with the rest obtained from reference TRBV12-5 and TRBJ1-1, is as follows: DARVTQTPRHKVTEMGQEVTMRCQPILGHNTVFWYRQTMMQGLELLAYFRNRAPLDDSGMPKDRFSAEMPDATLATLKIQPSEPRDSAVYFCASGDQGPAFFGQGTRLTVV.